The T cell receptor beta chain described here comes from a study of cytomegalovirus exposure and HLA in healthy donors. General study points: A few chains tied to CMV proved CMV antigen-specific in vitro.

CDR3 length equals 15 residues. Germline V gene sequence: CDR1 MNHNS, CDR2 SASEGT. The germline V and J ends were trimmed by 6 bases and 0 bases, with 15 bases remaining between them. Primers included in the PCR were 60 Vbeta and 13 Jbeta primers. Repertoires were generated with immunoSEQ multiplex PCR, while TCRdb's copy carries only in-frame clones and drops some. Reported are around 100,000 clones; the ten largest clones contain 5.5% to 8%. To note about this clone: What it binds is unknown.

The rearrangement links TRBV6-1 to TRBJ2-7, with D perhaps matching TRBD1 (6 bases). Sequencing input: PBMCs. This receptor was identified in a man in his forties in good health and CMV-seropositive. The CDR3, as DNA: TGTGCCAGCAGCGGCCAGGGGAGAAGCTCCTACGAGCAGTACTTC. It specifies CASSGQGRSSYEQYF.